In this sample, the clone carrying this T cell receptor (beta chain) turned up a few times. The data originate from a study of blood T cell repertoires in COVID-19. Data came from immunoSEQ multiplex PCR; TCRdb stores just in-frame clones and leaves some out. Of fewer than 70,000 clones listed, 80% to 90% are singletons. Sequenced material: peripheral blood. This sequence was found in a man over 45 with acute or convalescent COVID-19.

The chain's CDR3 is CASSPRRDSPYNQPQHF. CDR3 DNA: TGTGCCAGCAGCCCACGCCGGGACAGCCCTTACAATCAGCCCCAGCATTTT. The chain employs TRBV7-8 and TRBJ1-5; 7 nucleotides match TRBD1. The J segment lost 3 bases and the V segment lost 5 bases, leaving 13 bases of the junction unmatched. The V gene's germline CDR1 is SGHVS and CDR2 FQNEAQ. The CDR3 totals 17 residues.